What follows are 13 T cell receptor beta chains derived from one specimen sequenced in a study of cytomegalovirus exposure and HLA in healthy donors. TCRdb keeps only in-frame clones here, not all; method: immunoSEQ multiplex PCR. There are around 180,000 clones in the sample; 86% occur only once, and over 1.3% lies in the top ten. The sample taken for sequencing was PBMCs. The receptors originated from a woman between 18 and 30 years old in good health and CMV-seronegative.

The chain joins TRBV13 to TRBJ2-7; D is unclear. V dropped 5 bases and J dropped 5 bases, with 16 bases sitting between them. Germline values: CDR1 PRHDT, CDR2 FYEKMQ (reference sequence). The CDR3 runs to 14 residues. For the CDR3, the DNA is TGTGCCAGCAGCGCCGAGGCTAGAGGCCACGAGCAGTACTTC. It codes for CASSAEARGHEQYF.

This rearrangement joins TRBV6-5 to TRBJ2-7; 7 nucleotides align to TRBD2. The CDR3 covers 15 residues. Germline CDR1 reads MNHEY; CDR2 reads SVGAGI. The V gene end was trimmed by 0 bases and the J gene end by 7 bases; junction bases not matched to a gene: 9. This CDR3 is CASSYSRTSASEQYF. DNA for the CDR3: TGTGCCAGCAGTTACTCGCGTACTAGCGCGTCAGAGCAGTACTTC.

The rearrangement uses TRBV6-6 and TRBJ2-5; 12 bases match TRBD1. The CDR3 totals 14 residues. Per the germline V gene, CDR1 is MNHNY and CDR2 is SVGAGI (reference sequence). Trimming at V came to 11 bases and at J to 5 bases, leaving 9 bases not matched to a gene. The CDR3: CACKGQGAGETQYF. The CDR3 region has the DNA TGTGCCTGCAAGGGACAGGGGGCTGGGGAGACCCAGTACTTC.

This clone was seen just once. The chain recombines TRBV18 with TRBJ1-2; 7 nucleotides align to TRBD1. The CDR3 runs 13 residues. The germline V gene has CDR1 KGHSH and CDR2 LQKENI. Trimming took 5 bases from V and 2 from J; bases not matched to a gene: 2. The CDR3 sequence: CASSLTGNYGYTF. The CDR3 DNA sequence: TGTGCCAGCTCATTGACAGGGAACTATGGCTACACCTTC.

This sequence joins TRBV9 and TRBJ1-5; D not resolved. V shed 0 bases and J shed 1 base, with 8 bases lying between them. The CDR3 is made up of 15 amino acids. CDR1 and CDR2 (germline): SGDLS, YYNGEE. CDR3 nucleotide sequence: TGTGCCAGCAGCGTAGCTGGGCTAAGCAATCAGCCCCAGCATTTT. Translated, it gives CASSVAGLSNQPQHF.

V is TRBV6-1 and J is TRBJ1-5, with 7 bases matching TRBD1. CDR1 and CDR2 (germline): MNHNS, SASEGT. The V gene end was trimmed by 3 bases and the J gene end by 5 bases; junction bases not matched to a gene: 7. The length of the CDR3 is 15 residues. DNA of the CDR3: TGTGCCAGCAGTGATCGCCGGGACAGACATCAGCCCCAGCATTTT. It specifies CASSDRRDRHQPQHF.

The genes are TRBV4-2 and TRBJ1-4, with D unclear. The V end was cut by 4 bases, the J end by 15 bases, with 15 bases between. This CDR3 is built from 12 residues. Germline assignment: CDR1 LGHNA and CDR2 YNFKEQ. CDR3 coding DNA: TGTGCCAGCAGCCCACCGCCTGGCGGGGTGTTTTTT. Translated, it gives CASSPPPGGVFF.

The chain couples TRBV2 to TRBJ1-2; D is perhaps TRBD1 (6 bases). Trimming removed 8 bases from V and 6 bases from J, with 19 bases in between. CDR3 size: 14 residues. Germline V lookup: CDR1 SNHLY, CDR2 FYNNEI. In DNA, the CDR3 is TGTGCCAGCCAAGGGGGTCCCTACCTAGATGGCTACACCTTC. It translates to CASQGGPYLDGYTF.

This clone has just one count. The chain combines TRBV5-1 with TRBJ1-2, with TRBD1 matching over 10 bases. The J segment lost 6 bases and the V segment lost 4 bases, leaving 6 bases of the junction unmatched. The CDR3 is made up of 14 amino acids. Per the germline V gene, CDR1 is SGHRS and CDR2 is YFSETQ. The CDR3 is CASSREGQGDGYTF. The CDR3 DNA reads as TGCGCCAGCAGCAGAGAAGGACAGGGGGATGGCTACACCTTC.

The rearrangement links TRBV6-1 to TRBJ2-3; 9 nucleotides align to TRBD2. The trim removed 8 bases at V and 6 bases at J, leaving 6 bases unmatched. Germline assignment: CDR1 MNHNS and CDR2 SASEGT. The CDR3 totals 13 residues. The CDR3 DNA reads as TGTGCCAGCGCCCAGACTAGCGGCGATACGCAGTATTTT. This encodes CASAQTSGDTQYF.

This rearrangement joins TRBV2 to TRBJ1-3, with D possibly being TRBD1 (5 bases). V was pared by 6 bases and J by 0 bases, with 30 bases between. The germline V gene encodes CDR1 SNHLY and CDR2 FYNNEI. This CDR3 comprises 21 residues. For the CDR3, the DNA is TGTGCCAGCAGCGACCCACACTGGGGGGGGGTAGAAGTGGACTCTGGAAACACCATATATTTT. Its translation: CASSDPHWGGVEVDSGNTIYF.

The rearrangement joins TRBV9 to TRBJ2-7, with 11 nucleotides matching TRBD1. Germline V lookup: CDR1 SGDLS, CDR2 YYNGEE. The length of the CDR3 is 17 residues. V gave up 0 bases and J gave up 2 bases; unmatched junction bases: 7. Here the CDR3 reads CASSVAGQGERTYEQYF. Written as DNA, the CDR3 is TGTGCCAGCAGCGTAGCGGGACAGGGGGAAAGAACCTACGAGCAGTACTTC.

The rearrangement joins TRBV9 to TRBJ2-2; D call uncertain. V was pared by 8 bases and J by 0 bases, with 5 bases between. The CDR3 runs 12 residues. Germline V CDR1 and CDR2: SGDLS, YYNGEE. The CDR3 DNA reads as TGTGCCAGTGGGCCGAACACCGGGGAGCTGTTTTTT. Protein product: CASGPNTGELFF.